This TCR beta chain was recorded in a study of blood T cell repertoires in COVID-19. As for the study in general: Whether acute or convalescent, the COVID-19 samples came from the United States, Italy and Spain.

Original handling: Nucleated cell counts were estimated from reference gene primer amplification. TCRdb's copy holds only in-frame clones and misses some; the assay was immunoSEQ multiplex PCR. Clone size and the V and J calls come from that table; the DNA yielded D and trimming. Of over 150,000 clones listed, approximately 81% were seen once; the top ten hold 13% to 15%. Germline CDR1 SGHRS, CDR2 YFSETQ. V lost 3 bases, J lost 6 bases, and 4 bases stayed unmatched. CDR3 size: 14 residues. The chain carries TRBV5-1 and TRBJ1-5; TRBD1 agrees at 9 bases. The source of this sequence is a man between 18 and 29 years old with active or convalescent COVID-19. Sequencing was performed on peripheral blood. CDR3 residues: CASSSTGGRQPQHF. The CDR3 DNA sequence: TGCGCCAGCAGCTCTACAGGGGGCCGTCAGCCCCAGCATTTT.